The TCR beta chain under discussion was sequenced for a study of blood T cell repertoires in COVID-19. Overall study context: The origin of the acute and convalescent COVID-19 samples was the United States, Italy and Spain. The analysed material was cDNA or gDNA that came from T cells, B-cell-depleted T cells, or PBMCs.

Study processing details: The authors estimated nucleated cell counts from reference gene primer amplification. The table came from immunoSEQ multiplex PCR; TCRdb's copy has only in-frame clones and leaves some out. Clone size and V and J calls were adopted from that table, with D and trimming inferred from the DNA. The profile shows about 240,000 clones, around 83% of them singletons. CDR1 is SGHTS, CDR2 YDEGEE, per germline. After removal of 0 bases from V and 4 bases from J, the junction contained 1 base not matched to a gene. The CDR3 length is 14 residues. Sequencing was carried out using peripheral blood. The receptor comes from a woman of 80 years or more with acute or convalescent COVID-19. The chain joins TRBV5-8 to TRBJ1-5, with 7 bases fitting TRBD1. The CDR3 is CASSLDRGNQPQHF. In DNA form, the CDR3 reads TGTGCCAGCAGCTTGGACAGGGGAAATCAGCCCCAGCATTTT.